This paragraph covers one T cell receptor beta chain sequence. Its antigen remains unidentified. Within one base of it there is no much larger clone, and no base qualities were kept. At one collaborating source in Seattle, patients were enrolled during active infection and were followed longitudinally through the course of disease. The collaborating institutions used their own protocols to collect whole blood in K2EDTA tubes. For TCRbeta analysis, collaborator samples were shipped as frozen whole blood, as isolated PBMCs, or as DNA extracted from either sample type. TCRbeta CDR3 regions were amplified from genomic DNA using the immunoSEQ Assay, a bias-controlled multiplex PCR. In the original analysis: Nucleated cell counts per sample were estimated from amplification of reference gene primers within the assay. To quantify the absolute abundance of each unique TCRbeta CDR3 rearrangement, sequence reads were collapsed and filtered. Productive Simpson clonality was computed per sample as the square root of Simpson's diversity index over productive rearrangements. TCRdb mirrors the immuneACCESS table, restricted to in-frame sequences. Some clones are absent from its copies; in checked studies, under half trace to an unresolved V gene, and the reason for the others is unknown. D and trimming come from the DNA, and the V and J calls and clone size come from that table. The sample records around 80,000 clones, 65% to 85% of which are singletons. Roughly 13% of the sample is held by the ten biggest clonotypes.

The CDR3, cysteine through phenylalanine, is 15 amino acids long. Only the CDR3 DNA stays, 45 bases, in frame from base 1. The data are from a study of blood T cell repertoires in COVID-19 (dated by TCRdb to the early 2020s). With regard to the full study: The collaborator samples originated in the United States, Italy and Spain and spanned the acute and convalescent phases of COVID-19. The prospective study material was composed of cDNA or gDNA derived from T cells, B-cell-depleted T cells, or PBMCs. The samples were drawn from the first 160 participants of the ongoing ImmuneRACE study and from 1,254 subjects provided by 6 global collaborators. Sample metadata almost always included a de-identified subject ID, COVID-19 status, age in years and sex. HLA class I and class II types, where available, came from metadata supplied by the sample provider rather than from assay-based typing. Deeply sampled blood TCRbeta repertoires from subjects exposed to, actively infected with, or recovered from COVID-19 were included in the dataset. The repertoires were released in a freely available public database intended as a resource for research on the immune response to SARS-CoV-2.

The paper as a whole reports these results and caveats: Clinical and demographic metadata were provided uncurated, with the amount varying by source and participant.

The chain couples TRBV21-1 to TRBJ2-5; the table gives TRBD2 as D, unverified against the DNA. TRBV21-1 is a pseudogene locus. Sequencing used peripheral blood. This clonotype originated in a man aged 50-60 years with COVID-19, enrolled during active disease. The base sequence is TGTGCCAGCAGCAAAGTACGCGGGAGGGGAGAGACCCAGTACTTC. Translated, this is CASSKVRGRGETQYF.